Listed here are 25 T cell receptor beta chains from one sample, sequenced in a study of technical replicates of blood from a handful of donors. The data were produced by immunoSEQ multiplex PCR, yet TCRdb's version contains in-frame clones alone and is incomplete. The sample yields about 85,000 clones, less than 95% seen once. The sequencing sample was made of T cells isolated from PBMCs. The receptors shown here come from a human donor in good health.

J is TRBJ2-3 and V is TRBV19, with 8 bases fitting TRBD1. In germline, CDR1 is LNHDA, CDR2 SQIVND (reference sequence). The CDR3 length is 14 residues. V dropped 5 bases and J dropped 4; count of bases not matched to a gene: 5. The CDR3 loop reads CASSPLDRADTQYF. The CDR3 DNA reads as TGTGCCAGTAGTCCCCTGGACAGGGCAGATACGCAGTATTTT.

V gene TRBV7-9 combines with J gene TRBJ1-3, with a tentative D call TRBD1 (6 bases). V was trimmed by 1 base and J by 3 bases, leaving 13 bases between them. CDR3 length: 16 residues. CDR1 and CDR2 from the germline V gene are SEHNR and FQNEAQ (reference sequence). The CDR3 is CASSLGRTEGGNTIYF. Written as DNA, the CDR3 is TGTGCCAGCAGCTTAGGAAGGACAGAGGGTGGAAACACCATATATTTT.

This chain connects TRBV5-4 to TRBJ1-1, with D possibly matching TRBD1 (5 bases). CDR1 and CDR2 (germline): SGHNT, YYREEE (reference sequence). Trimming shortened V by 3 bases and J by 4 bases, and 16 bases separated the two germline ends. The CDR3 sequence is 15 residues long. CDR3 nucleotide sequence: TGTGCCAGCAGCTCGCCCATAAGCGGGGGCACTGAAGCTTTCTTT. Translated, it gives CASSSPISGGTEAFF.

The chain employs TRBV7-9 and TRBJ1-4, with D tentatively TRBD1 (6 bases). This CDR3 has 19 amino acids. Looked up from germline, CDR1 is SEHNR and CDR2 is FQNEAQ (reference sequence). V lost 2 bases and J lost 3, with 22 bases in between. The CDR3 DNA reads as TGTGCCAGCAGCTTAAGAGGCGGCACAGGAGACAGGCCTAATGAAAAACTGTTTTTT. Amino acid sequence: CASSLRGGTGDRPNEKLFF. Full variable domain (outside the CDR3, taken from reference TRBV7-9 and TRBJ1-4): DTGVSQNPRHKITKRGQNVTFRCDPISEHNRLYWYRQTLGQGPEFLTYFQNEAQLEKSRLLSDRFSAERPKGSFSTLEIQRTEQGDSAMYLCASSLRGGTGDRPNEKLFFGSGTQLSVL.

V gene TRBV5-4 combines with J gene TRBJ2-6, with D possibly being TRBD2 (5 bases). The V gene lost 1 base and the J gene lost 2 bases, with 10 bases spanning the gap. The CDR3 runs to 16 residues. From germline, CDR1 is SGHNT and CDR2 YYREEE (reference sequence). CDR3 protein: CASSLRGSTGANVLTF. For the CDR3, the DNA is TGTGCCAGCAGCTTGCGGGGATCAACTGGGGCCAACGTCCTGACTTTC.

This chain joins TRBV4-2 and TRBJ2-3, with TRBD2 identical over 13 bases. CDR3 size: 18 residues. J gave up 5 bases and V 1 base, and 9 bases lay outside the gene matches. CDR1 is LGHNA and CDR2 is YNFKEQ in the germline V gene. Written as DNA, the CDR3 is TGTGCCAGCAGCCAAGTTTCAGGACTAGCGGGAGAAAAAGATACGCAGTATTTT. It encodes CASSQVSGLAGEKDTQYF.

The chain recombines TRBV4-1 with TRBJ2-7, with 8 positions matching TRBD2. This CDR3 spans 16 amino acids. Looked up from germline, CDR1 is MGHRA and CDR2 is YSYEKL. Trimming removed 0 bases from V and 6 bases from J; junction bases left unmatched: 10. The CDR3 DNA follows: TGCGCCAGCAGCCAAGATTCCCTAGCGGGTGGTGCCGAGCAGTACTTC. Translated: CASSQDSLAGGAEQYF.

This clone has a single count. The chain carries TRBV7-9 and TRBJ1-6, with 12 bases that match TRBD1. The germline V gene has CDR1 SEHNR and CDR2 FQNEAQ (reference sequence). This CDR3 comprises 18 residues. The V segment lost 5 bases and the J segment 14 bases; nucleotides outside the gene matches: 19. The CDR3 region is CASSQKTGTGGVSSALHF. CDR3 coding DNA: TGTGCCAGCAGCCAAAAAACGGGGACAGGGGGCGTCTCGTCGGCCCTCCACTTT. Supplemented by reference TRBV7-9 and TRBJ1-6, the full variable domain reads DTGVSQNPRHKITKRGQNVTFRCDPISEHNRLYWYRQTLGQGPEFLTYFQNEAQLEKSRLLSDRFSAERPKGSFSTLEIQRTEQGDSAMYLCASSQKTGTGGVSSALHFGNGTRLTVT.

The chain employs TRBV4-1 and TRBJ2-1, with 8 bases that match TRBD1. CDR3 size: 14 residues. The V and J ends lost 6 bases and 6 bases, in that order; junction bases with no gene match: 7. Germline V gives CDR1 MGHRA, CDR2 YSYEKL. This chain's CDR3 is CASRKGQGVNEQFF. The CDR3 bases are TGCGCCAGCAGGAAAGGACAGGGAGTCAATGAGCAGTTCTTC.

The J gene is TRBJ2-7, the V gene TRBV5-4; 9 bases align to TRBD2. Trimming removed 0 bases from V and 4 bases from J; junction bases left unmatched: 8. Germline CDR1 reads SGHNT; CDR2 reads YYREEE (reference sequence). This CDR3 is 16 amino acids long. CDR3 sequence reads: CASSLAGTSPYYEQYF. In DNA, the CDR3 is TGTGCCAGCAGCTTGGCCGGGACTAGCCCCTATTACGAGCAGTACTTC.

This chain uses TRBV2 with TRBJ1-6; 9 bases map to TRBD1. Germline-derived CDR1 and CDR2 are SNHLY and FYNNEI. V lost 5 bases, J lost 9 bases, and 14 bases stayed unmatched. CDR3 size: 17 residues. The CDR3 coding sequence is TGTGCCAGCAGTCGGCCCCGGGACAGGGTGCCCATTTCACCCCTCCACTTT. Translating it yields CASSRPRDRVPISPLHF. The complete variable domain, with remaining parts taken from reference TRBV2 and TRBJ1-6, reads EPEVTQTPSHQVTQMGQEVILRCVPISNHLYFYWYRQILGQKVEFLVSFYNNEISEKSEIFDDQFSVERPDGSNFTLKIRSTKLEDSAMYFCASSRPRDRVPISPLHFGNGTRLTVT.

This chain links TRBV7-9 with TRBJ2-5, with D uncertain. V lost 4 bases and J 7 bases, leaving 19 bases between the germline ends. Germline CDR1 and CDR2: SEHNR and FQNEAQ (reference sequence). The CDR3 has 15 amino acids. The CDR3 here is CASSSLQVLRGTQYF. The DNA for the CDR3 is TGTGCCAGCAGCTCACTCCAAGTGCTCCGAGGGACCCAGTACTTC. Together with reference TRBV7-9 and TRBJ2-5, the CDR3 gives the full variable domain: DTGVSQNPRHKITKRGQNVTFRCDPISEHNRLYWYRQTLGQGPEFLTYFQNEAQLEKSRLLSDRFSAERPKGSFSTLEIQRTEQGDSAMYLCASSSLQVLRGTQYFGPGTRLLVL.

The chain has TRBV14 and TRBJ2-7; D is unclear. The germline V gene has CDR1 SGHDN and CDR2 FVKESK. V was clipped by 4 bases and J by 5 bases, with 18 bases between them. The CDR3 is made up of 15 amino acids. The CDR3 here is CASSLPGVGVDEQYF. CDR3 in DNA: TGTGCCAGCAGCCTTCCGGGTGTGGGTGTAGACGAGCAGTACTTC. The variable domain in full, completed from reference TRBV14 and TRBJ2-7, reads EAGVTQFPSHSVIEKGQTVTLRCDPISGHDNLYWYRRVMGKEIKFLLHFVKESKQDESGMPNNRFLAERTGGTYSTLKVQPAELEDSGVYFCASSLPGVGVDEQYFGPGTRLTVT.

CDR3 sequence reads: CASSKVGGAGHSYYNEQFF. The CDR3 DNA sequence: TGTGCCAGCAGCAAAGTAGGGGGGGCAGGCCACTCGTACTACAATGAGCAGTTCTTC. This sequence joins TRBV21-1 and TRBJ2-1; no DNA check was done on the table's D call, TRBD2. TRBV21-1 is classified as a pseudogene. The CDR3 loop spans 19 amino acids.

The chain has TRBV7-9 and TRBJ2-7; possibly TRBD1 for D (7 bases). V was clipped by 6 bases and J by 4 bases, with 10 bases between them. The CDR3 runs 12 residues. The germline V gene has CDR1 SEHNR and CDR2 FQNEAQ (reference sequence). CDR3 in DNA: TGTGCCAGCAGGCAGGGGGGTTACGAGCAGTACTTC. Translation: CASRQGGYEQYF.

CDR3 in DNA: TGTGCCAGCAGCTTATTCGGCAGGGGGCGGTTCAATGAGCAGTTCTTC. Encoded protein: CASSLFGRGRFNEQFF. J is TRBJ2-1 and V is TRBV7-8; 8 positions match TRBD1. CDR1 and CDR2 (germline): SGHVS, FQNEAQ. This CDR3 has 16 amino acids. Trimming cost V 2 bases and J 6 bases; bases outside gene matches: 9. Looking up the rest from reference TRBV7-8 and TRBJ2-1 gives the full variable domain: GAGVSQSPRYKVAKRGQDVALRCDPISGHVSLFWYQQALGQGPEFLTYFQNEAQLDKSGLPSDRFFAERPEGSVSTLKIQRTQQEDSAVYLCASSLFGRGRFNEQFFGPGTRLTVL.

The chain combines TRBV5-4 with TRBJ2-1; D not certain. The CDR3 spans 14 residues. Trimming cost V 3 bases and J 5 bases, with 12 bases left between them. Germline lookup yields CDR1 SGHNT and CDR2 YYREEE (reference sequence). The CDR3 sequence is CASSSLNNDNEQFF. The CDR3 DNA reads TGTGCCAGCAGCTCCCTTAATAATGACAATGAGCAGTTCTTC.

CDR3 protein: CASSDRQGANYGYTF. The CDR3 bases are TGTGCCAGCAGTGATAGACAGGGGGCTAACTATGGCTACACCTTC. V usage is TRBV6-1 and J usage is TRBJ1-2; 9 bases are a match to TRBD1. Germline V gene sequence: CDR1 MNHNS, CDR2 SASEGT. J was trimmed by 0 bases and V by 3 bases; bases with no gene match: 2. The CDR3 is 15 residues long.

This sequence joins TRBV25-1 and TRBJ1-4; a possible D gene is TRBD1 (6 bases). Per the germline V gene, CDR1 is MGHDK and CDR2 is SYGVNS. The V gene lost 6 bases and the J gene lost 7 bases, with 12 bases spanning the gap. There are 13 residues in the CDR3. The DNA of the CDR3 is TGTGCCAGCAGGGGCAGGGGTGGTGAAAAACTGTTTTTT. This encodes CASRGRGGEKLFF. Variable domain in full (rest from reference TRBV25-1 and TRBJ1-4): EADIYQTPRYLVIGTGKKITLECSQTMGHDKMYWYQQDPGMELHLIHYSYGVNSTEKGDLSSESTVSRIRTEHFPLTLESARPSHTSQYLCASRGRGGEKLFFGSGTQLSVL.

As for this clone: Other DNA variants within this sample encode the same CDR3. The chain is built from TRBV5-1 and TRBJ2-7; D is unclear. From germline, CDR1 is SGHRS and CDR2 YFSETQ. This CDR3 has 11 residues. V was shortened by 4 bases and J by 3 bases, with 5 bases between the two germline ends. The CDR3 sequence is CASSADYEQYF. CDR3 DNA: TGCGCCAGCAGCGCAGACTACGAGCAGTACTTC.

This clone is a singleton in its sample. Sequence at one end of the junction differs from germline and may be a read error. The rearrangement uses TRBV2 and TRBJ1-2; 10 nucleotides agree with TRBD1. This CDR3 contains 13 residues. The germline V gene encodes CDR1 SNHLY and CDR2 FYNNEI. CDR3 bases: TGTGCCAGCAGTTCGGGACAGGGGTATGGATACACCTTC. Residues: CASSSGQGYGYTF.

The chain joins TRBV10-3 to TRBJ2-1, with 11 bases aligning to TRBD2. The junction had 6 bases not matched to a gene; V was cut back by 2 bases and J by 0 bases. This CDR3 has 18 residues. The V gene's germline CDR1 is ENHRY and CDR2 SYGVKD. CDR3 sequence (DNA): TGTGCCATCAGTGAGCGGGGAACTAGCGGGAGCTCCTACAATGAGCAGTTCTTC. Translation gives CAISERGTSGSSYNEQFF.

Details on this clone: Other DNA sequences within the sample encode an identical CDR3. The V gene is TRBV9, the J gene TRBJ1-2, with TRBD1 matching 8 bases. V gave up 1 base and J gave up 8 bases; unmatched junction bases: 4. The CDR3 covers 13 residues. Germline V CDR1 and CDR2: SGDLS, YYNGEE. In DNA, the CDR3 is TGTGCCAGCAGCGTACAGGGGGCGCAGGGCTACACCTTC. Translation gives CASSVQGAQGYTF.

The J gene is TRBJ2-7, the V gene TRBV7-9; the match to TRBD2 covers 13 bases. J lost 1 base, V lost 4 bases, and 7 bases had no gene match. In germline, CDR1 is SEHNR, CDR2 FQNEAQ (reference sequence). This CDR3 has 17 amino acids. The CDR3 loop reads CASSSTSGRYPSYEQYF. As DNA, the CDR3 is TGTGCCAGCAGCTCGACTAGCGGGAGGTATCCTTCCTACGAGCAGTACTTC.

This rearrangement joins TRBV6-6 to TRBJ2-5, with TRBD2 as a possible D gene (6 bases). The CDR3 is made up of 16 amino acids. In germline, CDR1 is MNHNY, CDR2 SVGAGI (reference sequence). Trimming left V 7 bases short and J 5 bases short, with 23 bases between. The CDR3 DNA sequence: TGTGCCAGCACCTATGTGAGGGCAGGAGGAGGGGAGACCCAGTACTTC. It codes for CASTYVRAGGGETQYF.